The T cell receptor (beta chain) described here comes from a study of blood T cell repertoires in COVID-19. Study information: Italy, Spain and the United States were the sources of the convalescent and acute COVID-19 samples. PBMCs, B-cell-depleted T cells, or T cells were the source of the cDNA or gDNA that made up the material.

The CDR3 is 16 residues long. Trimming took 2 bases from V and 4 from J, leaving 18 bases between them. Germline CDR1 and CDR2: SGDLS and YYNGEE. Authors' processing steps: Reference gene primer amplification gave estimated nucleated cell counts. The repertoire was sequenced with immunoSEQ multiplex PCR; TCRdb's copy has only in-frame clones and lacks some. V and J calls and clone size are copied from that table; D and trimming were computed from the DNA. Of around 260,000 clones listed, about nine tenths are singletons. This clone has just a few counts. The clonotype comes from a woman in her forties who had recovered from COVID-19. V and J are TRBV9 and TRBJ1-2; D is undetermined. Sequencing was performed on peripheral blood. CDR3 sequence: CASSVQVWRGGYGYTF. Here the CDR3 DNA reads TGTGCCAGCAGCGTGCAGGTGTGGCGGGGTGGCTATGGCTACACCTTC.